The 20 T cell receptor beta chains below were found in one sample sequenced in a study of cytomegalovirus exposure and HLA in healthy donors. Method: immunoSEQ multiplex PCR; TCRdb's copy keeps in-frame clones and lacks some. The sample has over 85,000 clones; more than 70% are singletons. Material for sequencing was PBMCs. These receptors were collected from a woman between 18 and 30 years old in good health and CMV-seropositive.

The chain is built from TRBV27 and TRBJ2-7, with D tentatively TRBD1 (5 bases). CDR3 length: 15 residues. The V end lost 5 bases, the J end lost 5 bases, and 19 bases lay between the germline ends. Germline V gene sequence: CDR1 MNHEY, CDR2 SMNVEV (reference sequence). The CDR3 sequence: CASSVRQSPSDEQYF. CDR3 nucleotides: TGTGCCAGCAGTGTACGACAGAGCCCCAGCGACGAGCAGTACTTC.

V is TRBV2 and J is TRBJ2-3; D may be TRBD2 (7 bases). The CDR3 spans 15 residues. CDR1 is SNHLY and CDR2 is FYNNEI in the germline V gene. Trimming pared 6 bases from V and 6 bases from J, leaving 19 bases between. DNA of the CDR3: TGTGCCAGCAGCTATACGAGGGGGGGTGGGGATACGCAGTATTTT. Protein sequence: CASSYTRGGGDTQYF. The full variable domain, in which reference TRBV2 and TRBJ2-3 provide the parts outside the CDR3, is EPEVTQTPSHQVTQMGQEVILRCVPISNHLYFYWYRQILGQKVEFLVSFYNNEISEKSEIFDDQFSVERPDGSNFTLKIRSTKLEDSAMYFCASSYTRGGGDTQYFGPGTRLTVL.

The chain is built from TRBV5-8 and TRBJ1-3, with TRBD1 matching 10 bases. This CDR3 contains 14 residues. Germline V gives CDR1 SGHTS, CDR2 YDEGEE. The ends lost 4 bases at V and 7 bases at J; junction bases unmatched: 5. CDR3: CASSVRQGANTIYF. The CDR3 region has the DNA TGTGCCAGCAGCGTAAGACAGGGGGCCAACACCATATATTTT.

In this sample, this clone turned up once. V usage is TRBV18 and J usage is TRBJ2-5; tentatively, D is TRBD1 (5 bases). This CDR3 is 12 amino acids long. V was shortened by 4 bases and J by 5 bases, with 8 bases between the two germline ends. The V gene's germline CDR1 is KGHSH and CDR2 LQKENI. CDR3: CASSRAGETQYF. CDR3 DNA: TGTGCCAGCTCACGAGCAGGGGAGACCCAGTACTTC.

The gene calls are TRBV19 and TRBJ1-5, with 7 bases that match TRBD1. CDR1 and CDR2 from the germline V gene are LNHDA and SQIVND (reference sequence). This CDR3 has 15 residues. Losses at the gene ends were 5 bases for V and 1 base for J; bases not matched to a gene: 5. CDR3 nucleotides: TGTGCCAGTAGTGACAGGGCGGGAAGCAATCAGCCCCAGCATTTT. It encodes CASSDRAGSNQPQHF. Drawing the rest from reference TRBV19 and TRBJ1-5, the complete variable domain is DGGITQSPKYLFRKEGQNVTLSCEQNLNHDAMYWYRQDPGQGLRLIYYSQIVNDFQKGDIAEGYSVSREKKESFPLTVTSAQKNPTAFYLCASSDRAGSNQPQHFGDGTRLSIL.

The V and J genes are TRBV10-3 and TRBJ2-5, with TRBD2 matching 12 bases. The CDR3 has 16 residues. The germline gives CDR1 ENHRY, CDR2 SYGVKD. The V gene end was trimmed by 5 bases and the J gene end by 2 bases; junction bases not matched to a gene: 6. Here the CDR3 DNA reads TGTGCCATCAGTCCGGGACTAGCGGGTTTTCAAGAGACCCAGTACTTC. Its protein product is CAISPGLAGFQETQYF.

The chain employs TRBV15 and TRBJ1-6; 8 positions match TRBD1. Germline CDR1 and CDR2: LNHNV and YYDKDF (reference sequence). J gave up 5 bases and V 1 base, and 4 bases lay outside the gene matches. The CDR3 is made up of 16 amino acids. The CDR3 loop reads CATSRGTTGDNSPLHF. CDR3 nucleotide sequence: TGTGCCACCAGCAGAGGTACGACAGGGGATAATTCACCCCTCCACTTT. The whole variable domain, remainder taken from reference TRBV15 and TRBJ1-6, is DAMVIQNPRYQVTQFGKPVTLSCSQTLNHNVMYWYQQKSSQAPKLLFHYYDKDFNNEADTPDNFQSRRPNTSFCFLDIRSPGLGDTAMYLCATSRGTTGDNSPLHFGNGTRLTVT.

The genes are TRBV27 and TRBJ2-3; D uncertain. The CDR3 runs to 14 residues. Germline V gives CDR1 MNHEY, CDR2 SMNVEV (reference sequence). Deletions cut 1 base from V and 3 bases from J, with 8 bases between. The CDR3 reads CASSLYKMTDTQYF. The CDR3 region has the DNA TGTGCCAGCAGTTTATACAAAATGACAGATACGCAGTATTTT.

The V and J genes are TRBV2 and TRBJ1-2; 8 nucleotides agree with TRBD1. CDR3 length: 17 amino acids. Trimming at V came to 5 bases and at J to 4 bases, leaving 15 bases not matched to a gene. Germline V gene data show CDR1 as SNHLY and CDR2 as FYNNEI. The chain's CDR3 is CASSPYLSGQGGYGYTF. The CDR3 DNA is TGTGCCAGCAGTCCGTATCTCTCCGGACAGGGCGGCTATGGCTACACCTTC.

The chain joins TRBV15 to TRBJ1-3; 10 nucleotides line up with TRBD1. The CDR3 is made up of 16 amino acids. Losses at the gene ends were 0 bases for V and 4 bases for J; bases not matched to a gene: 3. The germline V gene has CDR1 LNHNV and CDR2 YYDKDF (reference sequence). As DNA, the CDR3 is TGTGCCACCAGCAGAGATCGGACAGGGGGGGGAAACACCATATATTTT. It codes for CATSRDRTGGGNTIYF.

The chain combines TRBV30 with TRBJ1-3, with unresolved D. The length of the CDR3 is 14 residues. The germline V gene encodes CDR1 GTSNPN and CDR2 SVGIG (reference sequence). The germline V and J ends were trimmed by 4 bases and 1 base, with 11 bases remaining between them. The CDR3 coding sequence is TGTGCCTGGAACCTAAGAGGGTCTGGAAACACCATATATTTT. Amino acids: CAWNLRGSGNTIYF.

The CDR3 nucleotides are TGTGCCAGCAGCTTAGACGTCAGGGGCATCAATGAGCAGTTCTTC. Encoded protein: CASSLDVRGINEQFF. The chain is built from TRBV7-9 and TRBJ2-1, with D perhaps TRBD1 (6 bases). Germline V CDR1 and CDR2: SEHNR, FQNEAQ (reference sequence). Between the trimmed V and J ends, which lost 1 base and 6 bases, there was a span of 13 bases. This CDR3 spans 15 amino acids. The full variable domain, completed using reference TRBV7-9 and TRBJ2-1, is DTGVSQNPRHKITKRGQNVTFRCDPISEHNRLYWYRQTLGQGPEFLTYFQNEAQLEKSRLLSDRFSAERPKGSFSTLEIQRTEQGDSAMYLCASSLDVRGINEQFFGPGTRLTVL.

The CDR3 coding sequence is TGTGCCAGCAGCTTACTCGGCGGATCCTACGAGCAGTACTTC. It is translated as CASSLLGGSYEQYF. The chain is built from TRBV7-9 and TRBJ2-7; no clear D. Germline V CDR1 and CDR2: SEHNR, FQNEAQ (reference sequence). The CDR3 is made up of 14 amino acids. V lost 2 bases to trimming and J lost 1 base, with 9 bases between them.

The gene calls are TRBV27 and TRBJ1-4; the match to TRBD1 covers 8 bases. CDR3 size: 16 residues. The J segment lost 0 bases and the V segment lost 8 bases, leaving 8 bases of the junction unmatched. CDR1 and CDR2 (germline): MNHEY, SMNVEV (reference sequence). Written as DNA, the CDR3 is TGTGCCAGCGCGTACAGGGGGGATTCAACTAATGAAAAACTGTTTTTT. It yields the protein CASAYRGDSTNEKLFF.

The CDR3 sequence: CASSLGGQVTETQYF. The CDR3 coding sequence is TGTGCCAGCAGCTTGGGAGGACAGGTGACGGAGACCCAGTACTTC. The chain has TRBV5-5 and TRBJ2-5; TRBD1 aligns across 7 bases. Trimming at V came to 0 bases and at J to 5 bases, leaving 7 bases not matched to a gene. The germline gives CDR1 SGHKS, CDR2 YYEKEE (reference sequence). This CDR3 spans 15 amino acids.

The gene calls are TRBV5-4 and TRBJ1-1, with 7 bases aligning to TRBD1. This CDR3 has 15 amino acids. Losses at the gene ends were 4 bases for V and 3 bases for J; bases not matched to a gene: 9. In germline, CDR1 is SGHNT, CDR2 YYREEE (reference sequence). The CDR3 is CASSPSWDRYTEAFF. The CDR3, as DNA: TGTGCCAGCAGCCCGTCGTGGGACAGATACACTGAAGCTTTCTTT.

This clone was seen only once. Other DNA sequences within the sample encode an identical CDR3. The CDR3 DNA reads as TGTGCCAGTAGTATAGGCGGGGACACTGAAGCTTTCTTT. It specifies CASSIGGDTEAFF. The J gene is TRBJ1-1, the V gene TRBV19; D call uncertain. Trimming left V 1 base short and J 3 bases short, with 6 bases between. From germline, CDR1 is LNHDA and CDR2 SQIVND (reference sequence). The CDR3 extends over 13 amino acids. Full variable domain (missing parts from reference TRBV19 and TRBJ1-1): DGGITQSPKYLFRKEGQNVTLSCEQNLNHDAMYWYRQDPGQGLRLIYYSQIVNDFQKGDIAEGYSVSREKKESFPLTVTSAQKNPTAFYLCASSIGGDTEAFFGQGTRLTVV.

The V gene is TRBV11-2, the J gene TRBJ1-5; 8 positions match TRBD1. The J segment lost 4 bases and the V segment lost 4 bases, leaving 0 bases of the junction unmatched. The germline gives CDR1 SGHAT, CDR2 FQNNGV. This CDR3 has 13 residues. The DNA of the CDR3 is TGTGCCAGCAGCTGGACAGGGAATCAGCCCCAGCATTTT. This sequence encodes CASSWTGNQPQHF.

The chain carries TRBV27 and TRBJ2-4; D is undetermined. This CDR3 has 14 amino acids. Germline V gives CDR1 MNHEY, CDR2 SMNVEV (reference sequence). Trimming took off 8 bases at V and 3 bases at J, with 14 bases between the two ends. The CDR3 nucleotides are TGTGCCAGCCCCCGATACGGTTGCAAAAACATTCAGTACTTC. Encoded protein: CASPRYGCKNIQYF.

The J gene is TRBJ1-3, the V gene TRBV19, with 7 bases matching TRBD1. With 6 bases clipped from V and 4 bases from J, the junction kept 9 bases outside the gene matches. This CDR3 has 15 residues. CDR1 is LNHDA and CDR2 is SQIVND in the germline V gene (reference sequence). The DNA of the CDR3 is TGTGCCAGTAGGATGACAGGGCCCACCGGAAACACCATATATTTT. Protein product: CASRMTGPTGNTIYF.